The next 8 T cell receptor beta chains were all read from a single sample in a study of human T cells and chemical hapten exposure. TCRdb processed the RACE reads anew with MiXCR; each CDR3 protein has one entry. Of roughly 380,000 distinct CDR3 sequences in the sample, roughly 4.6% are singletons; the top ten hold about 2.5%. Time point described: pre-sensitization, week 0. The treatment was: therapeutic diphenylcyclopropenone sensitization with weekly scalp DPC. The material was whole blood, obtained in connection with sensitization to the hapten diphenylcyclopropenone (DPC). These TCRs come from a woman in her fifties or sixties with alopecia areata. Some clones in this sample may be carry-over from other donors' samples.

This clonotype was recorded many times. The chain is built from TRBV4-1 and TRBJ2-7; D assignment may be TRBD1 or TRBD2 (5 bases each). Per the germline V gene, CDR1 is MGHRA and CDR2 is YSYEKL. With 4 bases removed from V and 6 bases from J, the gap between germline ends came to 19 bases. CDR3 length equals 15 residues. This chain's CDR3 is CASSRDSGTQGEQYF. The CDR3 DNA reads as TGCGCCAGCAGCCGGGATTCCGGGACCCAGGGCGAGCAGTACTTC.

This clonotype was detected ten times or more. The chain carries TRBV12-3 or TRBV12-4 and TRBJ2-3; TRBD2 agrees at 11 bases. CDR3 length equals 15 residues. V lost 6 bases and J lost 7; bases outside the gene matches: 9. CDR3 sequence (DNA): TGTGCCAGCAGCCTGACTAGCGGGACGGTATATACGCAGTATTTT. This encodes CASSLTSGTVYTQYF.

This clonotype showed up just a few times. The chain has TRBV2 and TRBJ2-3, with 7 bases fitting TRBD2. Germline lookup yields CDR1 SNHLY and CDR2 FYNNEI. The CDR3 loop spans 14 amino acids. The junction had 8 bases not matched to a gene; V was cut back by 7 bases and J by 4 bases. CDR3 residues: CASILGGSADTQYF. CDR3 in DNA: TGTGCCAGCATACTTGGCGGGAGCGCAGATACGCAGTATTTT.

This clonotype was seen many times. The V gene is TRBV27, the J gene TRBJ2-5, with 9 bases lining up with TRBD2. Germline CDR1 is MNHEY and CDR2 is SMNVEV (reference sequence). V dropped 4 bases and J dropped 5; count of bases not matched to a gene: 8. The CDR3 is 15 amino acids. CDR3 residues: CASSSLAGLEETQYF. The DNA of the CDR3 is TGTGCCAGCAGTTCACTAGCGGGTTTAGAGGAGACCCAGTACTTC.

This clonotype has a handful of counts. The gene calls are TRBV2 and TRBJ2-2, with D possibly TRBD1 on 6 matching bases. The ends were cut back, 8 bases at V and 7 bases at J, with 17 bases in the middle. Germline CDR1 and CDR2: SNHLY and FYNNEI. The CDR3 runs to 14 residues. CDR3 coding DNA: TGTGCCAGCCTAATCCGGGACACCCGCGGGGAGCTGTTTTTT. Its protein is CASLIRDTRGELFF.

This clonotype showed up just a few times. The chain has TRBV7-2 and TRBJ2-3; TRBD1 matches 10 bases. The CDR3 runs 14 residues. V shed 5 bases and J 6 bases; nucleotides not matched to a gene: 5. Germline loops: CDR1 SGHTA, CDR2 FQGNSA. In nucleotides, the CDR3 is TGTGCCAGCAGCGCCGGGACAGGGGTGGATACGCAGTATTTT. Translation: CASSAGTGVDTQYF.

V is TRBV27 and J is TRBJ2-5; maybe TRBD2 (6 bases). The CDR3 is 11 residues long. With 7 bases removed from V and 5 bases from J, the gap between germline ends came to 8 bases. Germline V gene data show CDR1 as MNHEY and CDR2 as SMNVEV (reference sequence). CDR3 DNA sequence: TGTGCCAGCATGGGGGGTGAGACCCAGTACTTC. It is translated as CASMGGETQYF.

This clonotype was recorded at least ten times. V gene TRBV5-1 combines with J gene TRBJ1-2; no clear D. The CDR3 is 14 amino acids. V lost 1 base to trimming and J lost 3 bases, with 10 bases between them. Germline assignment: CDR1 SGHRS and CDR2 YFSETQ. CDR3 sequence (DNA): TGCGCCAGCAGCTTGACGGGAATCGACTATGGCTACACCTTC. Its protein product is CASSLTGIDYGYTF.